This T cell receptor beta chain came from a study of cytomegalovirus exposure and HLA in healthy donors. The V segment lost 2 bases and the J segment 6 bases; nucleotides outside the gene matches: 2. There are 13 residues in the CDR3. Germline CDR1 SGHAT, CDR2 FQNNGV. PCR primers comprised 60 Vbeta and 13 Jbeta primers. Using immunoSEQ multiplex PCR, the repertoire was profiled, and TCRdb retains in-frame clones only, with some absent. The repertoire shows about 130,000 clones; the top ten hold 1.5% to 2%. The sequenced sample was PBMCs. This sequence originates from a woman in her thirties or forties in good health and CMV-seropositive. This chain links TRBV11-2 with TRBJ2-7; the match to TRBD1 covers 9 bases. The CDR3 sequence: CASSLMGQGEQYF. CDR3 DNA: TGTGCCAGCAGCTTAATGGGACAGGGCGAGCAGTACTTC.